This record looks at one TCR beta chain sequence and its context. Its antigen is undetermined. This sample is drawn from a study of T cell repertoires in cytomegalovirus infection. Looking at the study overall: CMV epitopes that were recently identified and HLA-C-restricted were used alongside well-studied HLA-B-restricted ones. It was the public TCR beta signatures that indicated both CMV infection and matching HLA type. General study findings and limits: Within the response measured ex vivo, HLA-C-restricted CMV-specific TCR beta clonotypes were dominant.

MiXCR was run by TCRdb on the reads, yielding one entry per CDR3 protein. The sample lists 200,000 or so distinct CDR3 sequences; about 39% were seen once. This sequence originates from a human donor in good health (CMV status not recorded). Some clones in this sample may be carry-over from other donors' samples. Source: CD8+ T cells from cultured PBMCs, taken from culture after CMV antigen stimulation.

The CDR3 here is CATSESASSSGRANEQFF. As DNA, the CDR3 is TGTGCCACCAGTGAATCGGCCTCAAGCAGCGGCCGTGCCAATGAGCAGTTCTTC. J is TRBJ2-1 and V is TRBV24-1; D may be TRBD2 (5 bases). Trimming shortened V by 4 bases and J by 6 bases, and 24 bases separated the two germline ends. The length of the CDR3 is 18 residues. From germline, CDR1 is KGHDR and CDR2 SFDVKD.